The source of this T cell receptor beta chain is a study of CD8+CD57+ T cells in acquired aplastic anemia. For the study at large: Quantities of DNA derived from sorted CD4+ and CD8+ cells averaged roughly 3 ug.

The CDR3 has 15 residues. V trimming: 6 bases; J trimming: 0 bases; junction bases outside the gene matches: 6. CDR1 is MNHNS, CDR2 SASEGT, per germline. This clonotype has just a few counts. The template used for profiling TCR beta VDJ and CDR3 was genomic DNA. TCRdb recomputed calls from the reads with MiXCR, one row per CDR3 protein. The repertoire holds hundreds of thousands of distinct CDR3 sequences, with roughly 34% as singletons. The patients chosen for sequencing had shown expansion of CD8+CD57+ cells (detected by flow cytometry). The origin of this receptor is a human donor with aplastic anemia. The sample consisted of sorted CD4+, CD8+, or CD8+CD57+ T cells (not recorded which) from PBMCs. The chain carries TRBV6-1 and TRBJ1-1; 8 bases align to TRBD1. CDR3 sequence: CASRDPGGLNTEAFF. For the CDR3, the DNA is TGTGCCAGCAGAGATCCAGGGGGCTTGAACACTGAAGCTTTCTTT.